This T cell receptor beta chain is drawn from a study of cytomegalovirus exposure and HLA in healthy donors. Remarks on this clone: Its cognate antigen is unknown.

The study's findings and limits: Many donors shared some public TCRs, even though most TCR sequences were rare. Confirmation was obtained in vitro that a few CMV-associated chains are specific for CMV antigens.

Sequencing was performed with immunoSEQ multiplex PCR; in TCRdb, only in-frame clones are kept and a portion is missing. The sample shows 150,000 to 200,000 clones, less than 90% of them seen only once. Trimming took 0 bases from V and 1 from J, leaving 13 bases between them. There are 16 residues in the CDR3. The germline V gene has CDR1 SQVTM and CDR2 ANQGSEA. What was sequenced was PBMCs. The origin of this receptor is a woman aged 18-35 years in good health and CMV-seronegative. This sequence joins TRBV29-1 and TRBJ2-1; no firm D call. CDR3 in amino acids: CSVEDLGRVSYNEQFF. The CDR3 DNA is TGCAGCGTTGAAGATTTGGGTCGGGTTTCCTACAATGAGCAGTTCTTC.